This T cell receptor beta chain was retrieved from a study of blood T cell repertoires in COVID-19. Turning to the study itself: Material from acute and convalescent COVID-19 was sourced from the United States, Italy and Spain. T cells, B-cell-depleted T cells, or PBMCs provided the cDNA or gDNA that served as material.

Original processing methods: By means of reference gene primer amplification, nucleated cell counts were estimated. Sequenced by immunoSEQ multiplex PCR; TCRdb stores in-frame clones only, minus some. The DNA was the basis for D and trimming; V, J and clone size are from that table. The sample records tens of thousands of clones, around 81% being singletons. Germline V gene lookup returns CDR1 SGHAT and CDR2 FQNNGV. Losses at the gene ends were 0 bases for V and 4 bases for J; bases not matched to a gene: 5. CDR3 length: 15 residues. Sequencing was performed on peripheral blood. This clonotype was sampled from a man older than 75 with acute or convalescent COVID-19. The J gene is TRBJ2-7, the V gene TRBV11-2; TRBD1 matches 8 bases. The CDR3 DNA reads TGTGCCAGCAGCTTAGAAGGGACAGGCCTTTACGAGCAGTACTTC. Its protein product is CASSLEGTGLYEQYF.